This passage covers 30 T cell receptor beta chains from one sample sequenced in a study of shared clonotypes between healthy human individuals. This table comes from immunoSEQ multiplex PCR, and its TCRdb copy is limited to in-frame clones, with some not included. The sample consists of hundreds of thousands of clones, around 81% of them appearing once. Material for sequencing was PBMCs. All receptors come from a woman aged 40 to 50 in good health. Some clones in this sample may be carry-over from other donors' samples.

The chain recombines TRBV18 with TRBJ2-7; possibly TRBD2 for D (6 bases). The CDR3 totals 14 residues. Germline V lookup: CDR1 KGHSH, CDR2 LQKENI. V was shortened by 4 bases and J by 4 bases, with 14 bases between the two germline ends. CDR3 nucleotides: TGTGCCAGCTCACACATCCAGGAGGGGTACGAGCAGTACTTC. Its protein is CASSHIQEGYEQYF.

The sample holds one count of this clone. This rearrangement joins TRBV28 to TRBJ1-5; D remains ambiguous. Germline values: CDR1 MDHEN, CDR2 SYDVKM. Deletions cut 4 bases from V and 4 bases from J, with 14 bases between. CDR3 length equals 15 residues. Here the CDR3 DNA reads TGTGCCAGCAGTTCCCCTCCGGTTGGTAATCAGCCCCAGCATTTT. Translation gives CASSSPPVGNQPQHF. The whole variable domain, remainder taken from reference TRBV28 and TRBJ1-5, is DVKVTQSSRYLVKRTGEKVFLECVQDMDHENMFWYRQDPGLGLRLIYFSYDVKMKEKGDIPEGYSVSREKKERFSLILESASTNQTSMYLCASSSPPVGNQPQHFGDGTRLSIL.

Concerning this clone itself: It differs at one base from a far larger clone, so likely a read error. CDR3 bases: TGTGCCAGCAGTGAAAGCGGGGTTCGGTGGAACGCCGGGGAGCTGTTTTTT. Translation gives CASSESGVRWNAGELFF. The J gene is TRBJ2-2, the V gene TRBV25-1; 7 bases fit TRBD2. This CDR3 comprises 17 residues. Germline values: CDR1 MGHDK, CDR2 SYGVNS.

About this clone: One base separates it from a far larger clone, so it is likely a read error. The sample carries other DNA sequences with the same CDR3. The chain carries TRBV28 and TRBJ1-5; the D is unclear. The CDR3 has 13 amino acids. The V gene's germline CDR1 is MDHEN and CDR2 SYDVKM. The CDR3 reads CASSWDSNQPQHF. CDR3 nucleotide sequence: TGTGCTAGCAGTTGGGATAGCAATCAGCCCCAGCATTTT.

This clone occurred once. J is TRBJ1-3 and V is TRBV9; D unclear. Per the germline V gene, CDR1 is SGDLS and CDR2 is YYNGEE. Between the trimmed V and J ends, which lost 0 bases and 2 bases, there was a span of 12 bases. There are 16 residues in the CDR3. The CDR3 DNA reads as TGTGCCAGCAGCGTAGGTAGGGCGTCCACTGGAAACACCATATATTTT. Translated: CASSVGRASTGNTIYF.

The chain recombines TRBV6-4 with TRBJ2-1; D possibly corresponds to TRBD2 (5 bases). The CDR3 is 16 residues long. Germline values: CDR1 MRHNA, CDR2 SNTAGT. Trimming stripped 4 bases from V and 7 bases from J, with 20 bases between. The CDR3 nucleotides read TGTGCCAGCAGTGCGCAGGAGCCCTCTTCGGGGAATGAGCAGTTCTTC. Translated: CASSAQEPSSGNEQFF.

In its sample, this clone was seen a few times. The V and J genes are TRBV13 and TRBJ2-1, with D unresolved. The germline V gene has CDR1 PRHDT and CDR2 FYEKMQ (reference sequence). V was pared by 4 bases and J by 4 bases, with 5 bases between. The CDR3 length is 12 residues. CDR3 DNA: TGTGCCAGCAGCTCCCTATACAATGAGCAGTTCTTC. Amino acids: CASSSLYNEQFF.

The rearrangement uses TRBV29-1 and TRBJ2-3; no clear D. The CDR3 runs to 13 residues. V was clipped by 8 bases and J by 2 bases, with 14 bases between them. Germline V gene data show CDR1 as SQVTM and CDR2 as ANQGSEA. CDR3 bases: TGCAGCTTGGCTATAGTGGCCACAGATACGCAGTATTTT. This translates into CSLAIVATDTQYF.

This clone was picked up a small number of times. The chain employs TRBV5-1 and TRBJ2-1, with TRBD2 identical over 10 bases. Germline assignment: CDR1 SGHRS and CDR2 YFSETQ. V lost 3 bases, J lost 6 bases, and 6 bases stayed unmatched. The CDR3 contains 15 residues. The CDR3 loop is CASSSTGTSVNEQFF. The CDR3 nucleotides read TGCGCCAGCAGCTCCACCGGGACTAGCGTCAATGAGCAGTTCTTC.

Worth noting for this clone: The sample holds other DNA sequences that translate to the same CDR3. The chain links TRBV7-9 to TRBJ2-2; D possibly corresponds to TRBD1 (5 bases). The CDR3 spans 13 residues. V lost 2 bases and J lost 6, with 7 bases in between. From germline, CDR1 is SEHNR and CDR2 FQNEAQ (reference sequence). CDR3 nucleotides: TGTGCCAGCAGCTTACAGGGCTCCGGGGAGCTGTTTTTT. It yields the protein CASSLQGSGELFF. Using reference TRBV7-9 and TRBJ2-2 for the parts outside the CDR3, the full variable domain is DTGVSQNPRHKITKRGQNVTFRCDPISEHNRLYWYRQTLGQGPEFLTYFQNEAQLEKSRLLSDRFSAERPKGSFSTLEIQRTEQGDSAMYLCASSLQGSGELFFGEGSRLTVL.

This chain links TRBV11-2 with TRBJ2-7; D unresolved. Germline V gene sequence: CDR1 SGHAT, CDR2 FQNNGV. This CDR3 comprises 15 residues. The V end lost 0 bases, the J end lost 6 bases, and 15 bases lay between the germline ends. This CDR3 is CASSLDPGPVGEQYF. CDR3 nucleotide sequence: TGTGCCAGCAGCTTAGATCCGGGCCCCGTGGGCGAGCAGTACTTC.

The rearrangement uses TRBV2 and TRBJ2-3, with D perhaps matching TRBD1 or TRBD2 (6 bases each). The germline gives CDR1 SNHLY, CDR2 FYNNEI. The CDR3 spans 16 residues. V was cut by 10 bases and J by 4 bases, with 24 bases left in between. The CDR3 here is CANPTIPGRGPDTQYF. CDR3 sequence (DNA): TGTGCCAACCCGACCATACCGGGACGGGGGCCAGATACGCAGTATTTT.

CDR3 sequence: CASSFSSGAHEQYF. As DNA, the CDR3 is TGTGCCAGCAGCTTTTCGTCGGGAGCGCACGAGCAGTACTTC. This rearrangement joins TRBV7-8 to TRBJ2-7; a weak D match, TRBD2 (6 bases). Trimming stripped 3 bases from V and 5 bases from J, with 14 bases between. This CDR3 is 14 amino acids long. CDR1 and CDR2 (germline): SGHVS, FQNEAQ. Based on the CDR3 plus reference TRBV7-8 and TRBJ2-7, the full variable domain is GAGVSQSPRYKVAKRGQDVALRCDPISGHVSLFWYQQALGQGPEFLTYFQNEAQLDKSGLPSDRFFAERPEGSVSTLKIQRTQQEDSAVYLCASSFSSGAHEQYFGPGTRLTVT.

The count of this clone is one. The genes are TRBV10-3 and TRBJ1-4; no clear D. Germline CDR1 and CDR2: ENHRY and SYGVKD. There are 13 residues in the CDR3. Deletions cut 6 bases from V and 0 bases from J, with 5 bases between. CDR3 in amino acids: CAIRETTNEKLFF. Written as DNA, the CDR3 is TGTGCCATCAGGGAAACAACTAATGAAAAACTGTTTTTT.

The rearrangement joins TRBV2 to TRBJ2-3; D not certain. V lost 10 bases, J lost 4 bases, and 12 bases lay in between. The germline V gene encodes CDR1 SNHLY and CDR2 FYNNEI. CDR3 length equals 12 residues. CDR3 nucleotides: TGTGCCACCCGACTTGGTGCAGATACGCAGTATTTT. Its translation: CATRLGADTQYF.

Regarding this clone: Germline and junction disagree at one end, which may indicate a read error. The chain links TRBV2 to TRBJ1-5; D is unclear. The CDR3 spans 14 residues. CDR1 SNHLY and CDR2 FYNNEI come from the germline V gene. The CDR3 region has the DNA TGTACCAGCAGCTACGGATATAGCAATCAGACCCAGCATTTT. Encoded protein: CTSSYGYSNQTQHF.

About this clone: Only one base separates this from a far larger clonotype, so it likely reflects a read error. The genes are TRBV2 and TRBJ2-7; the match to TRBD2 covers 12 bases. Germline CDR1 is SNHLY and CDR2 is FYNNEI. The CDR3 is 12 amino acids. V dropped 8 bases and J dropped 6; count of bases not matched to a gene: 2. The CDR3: CASVGLAGEQYF. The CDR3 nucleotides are TGTGCCAGCGTGGGACTAGCGGGCGAGCAGTACTTC.

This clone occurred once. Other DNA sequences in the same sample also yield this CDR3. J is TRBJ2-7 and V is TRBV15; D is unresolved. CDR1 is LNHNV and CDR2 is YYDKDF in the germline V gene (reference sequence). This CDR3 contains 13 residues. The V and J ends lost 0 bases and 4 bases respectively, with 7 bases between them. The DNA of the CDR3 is TGTGCCACCAGCAGAGATCAAGGTTACGAGCAGTACTTC. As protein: CATSRDQGYEQYF.

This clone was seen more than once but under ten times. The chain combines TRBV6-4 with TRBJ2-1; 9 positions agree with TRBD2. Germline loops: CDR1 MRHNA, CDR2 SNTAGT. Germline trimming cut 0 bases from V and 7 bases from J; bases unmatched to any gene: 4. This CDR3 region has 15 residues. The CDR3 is CASSDSAGGGNEQFF. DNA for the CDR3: TGTGCCAGCAGTGACTCGGCGGGAGGGGGGAATGAGCAGTTCTTC.

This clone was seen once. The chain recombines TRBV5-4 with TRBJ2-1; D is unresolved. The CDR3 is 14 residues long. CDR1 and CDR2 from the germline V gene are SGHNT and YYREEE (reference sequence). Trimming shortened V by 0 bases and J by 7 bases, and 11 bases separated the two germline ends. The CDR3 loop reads CASSLEVSGNEQFF. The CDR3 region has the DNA TGTGCCAGCAGCTTGGAAGTCTCCGGTAATGAGCAGTTCTTC.

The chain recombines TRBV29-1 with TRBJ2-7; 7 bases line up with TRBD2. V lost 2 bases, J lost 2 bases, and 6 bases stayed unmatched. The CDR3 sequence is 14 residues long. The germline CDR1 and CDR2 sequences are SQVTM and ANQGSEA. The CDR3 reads CSVESGAGAYEQYF. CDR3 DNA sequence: TGCAGCGTTGAAAGTGGGGCGGGAGCCTACGAGCAGTACTTC.

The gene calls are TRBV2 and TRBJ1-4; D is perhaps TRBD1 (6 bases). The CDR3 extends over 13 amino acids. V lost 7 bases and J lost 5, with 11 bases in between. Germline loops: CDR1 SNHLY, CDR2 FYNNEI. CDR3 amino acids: CASTIGTNEKLFF. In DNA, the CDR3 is TGTGCCAGCACGATAGGGACAAATGAAAAACTGTTTTTT.

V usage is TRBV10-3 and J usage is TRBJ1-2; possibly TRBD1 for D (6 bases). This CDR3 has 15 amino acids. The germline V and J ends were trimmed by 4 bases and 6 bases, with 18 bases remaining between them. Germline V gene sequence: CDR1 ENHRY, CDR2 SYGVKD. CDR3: CAISGSEQGGDGYTF. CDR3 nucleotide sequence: TGTGCCATCAGTGGATCAGAACAGGGAGGGGATGGCTACACCTTC.

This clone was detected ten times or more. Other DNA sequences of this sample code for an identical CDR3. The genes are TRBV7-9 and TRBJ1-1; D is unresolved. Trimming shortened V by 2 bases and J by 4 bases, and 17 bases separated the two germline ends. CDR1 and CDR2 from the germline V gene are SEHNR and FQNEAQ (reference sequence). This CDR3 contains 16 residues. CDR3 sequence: CASSLPPIRISTEAFF. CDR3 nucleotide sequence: TGTGCCAGCAGCTTACCGCCAATAAGGATCTCCACTGAAGCTTTCTTT.

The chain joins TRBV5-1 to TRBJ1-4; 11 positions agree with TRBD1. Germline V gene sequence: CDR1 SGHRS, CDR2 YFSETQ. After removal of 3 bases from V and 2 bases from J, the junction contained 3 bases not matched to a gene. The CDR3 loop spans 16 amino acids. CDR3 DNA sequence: TGCGCCAGCAGCTGGGGGACAGGGGGTACTAATGAAAAACTGTTTTTT. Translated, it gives CASSWGTGGTNEKLFF.

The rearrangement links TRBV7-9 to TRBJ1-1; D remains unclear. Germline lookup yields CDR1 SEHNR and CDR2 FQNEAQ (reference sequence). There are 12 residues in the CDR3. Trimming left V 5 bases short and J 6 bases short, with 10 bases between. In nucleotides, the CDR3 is TGTGCCAGCAGCCAAGGCCTTGCTGAAGCTTTCTTT. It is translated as CASSQGLAEAFF.

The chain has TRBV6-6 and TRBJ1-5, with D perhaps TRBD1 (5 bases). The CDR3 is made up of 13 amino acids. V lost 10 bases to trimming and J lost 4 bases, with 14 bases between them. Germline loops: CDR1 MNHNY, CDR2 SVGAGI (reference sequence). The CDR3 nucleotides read TGTGCCACCGGACAACAGTTAAATCAGCCCCAGCATTTT. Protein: CATGQQLNQPQHF.

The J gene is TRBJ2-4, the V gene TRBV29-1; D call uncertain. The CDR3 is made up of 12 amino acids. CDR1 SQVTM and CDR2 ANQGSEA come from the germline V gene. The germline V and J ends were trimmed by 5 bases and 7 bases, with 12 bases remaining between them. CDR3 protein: CSVSRTLNIQYF. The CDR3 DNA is TGCAGCGTTTCGAGGACCCTGAACATTCAGTACTTC.

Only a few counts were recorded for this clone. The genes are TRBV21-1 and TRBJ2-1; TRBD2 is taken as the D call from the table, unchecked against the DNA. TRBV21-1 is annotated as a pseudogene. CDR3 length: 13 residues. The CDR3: CASSKALRNEQFF. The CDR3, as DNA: TGTGCCAGCAGCAAAGCGCTCCGGAATGAGCAGTTCTTC.

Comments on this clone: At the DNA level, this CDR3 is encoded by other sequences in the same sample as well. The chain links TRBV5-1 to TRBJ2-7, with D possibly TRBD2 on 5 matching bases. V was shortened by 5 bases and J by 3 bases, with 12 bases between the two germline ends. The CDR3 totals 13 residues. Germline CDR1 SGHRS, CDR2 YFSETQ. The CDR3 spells CASSLGRDYEQYF. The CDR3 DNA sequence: TGCGCCAGCAGTCTCGGACGGGACTACGAGCAGTACTTC.